One sample yielded the 12 T cell receptor beta chains listed below, sequenced in a study of OX40 agonist ivuxolimab in advanced cancers. Method: immunoSEQ multiplex PCR; TCRdb's copy keeps in-frame clones and lacks some. The sample consists of tens of thousands of clones, around 89% of them appearing once. Specimen: CD4+ or CD8+ T cells sorted from blood, collected in a trial of the OX40 agonist ivuxolimab. These receptor sequences come from an adult with an advanced solid tumor such as melanoma, head and neck, liver or kidney cancer.

The V and J genes are TRBV11-1 and TRBJ2-3; TRBD2 might be the D (6 bases). Trimming pared 1 base from V and 10 bases from J, leaving 15 bases between. The germline CDR1 and CDR2 sequences are SGHAT and FQDESV (reference sequence). The CDR3 spans 14 residues. CDR3 DNA sequence: TGTGCCAGCAGCTTAGATGGGGACTCCCCATCGCAGTATTTT. This translates into CASSLDGDSPSQYF.

A single count supports this clone. V gene TRBV18 combines with J gene TRBJ1-1; 7 positions match TRBD1. The trim removed 4 bases at V and 4 bases at J, leaving 3 bases unmatched. Germline V lookup: CDR1 KGHSH, CDR2 LQKENI. The CDR3 spans 13 residues. The CDR3 DNA follows: TGTGCCAGCTCACGACAGGGAAGCACTGAAGCTTTCTTT. It yields the protein CASSRQGSTEAFF.

The chain recombines TRBV7-9 with TRBJ2-7; TRBD2 matches 7 bases. This CDR3 spans 16 amino acids. V lost 0 bases to trimming and J lost 2 bases; unmatched junction nucleotides: 7. Germline V lookup: CDR1 SEHNR, CDR2 FQNEAQ (reference sequence). The CDR3 sequence: CASSLAGASGTYEQYF. Written as DNA, the CDR3 is TGTGCCAGCAGCTTAGCTGGTGCTAGCGGTACCTACGAGCAGTACTTC. Full variable domain (remainder filled in from reference TRBV7-9 and TRBJ2-7): DTGVSQNPRHKITKRGQNVTFRCDPISEHNRLYWYRQTLGQGPEFLTYFQNEAQLEKSRLLSDRFSAERPKGSFSTLEIQRTEQGDSAMYLCASSLAGASGTYEQYFGPGTRLTVT.

The V call is TRBV29-1, the J call TRBJ2-1; D remains unclear. CDR1 SQVTM and CDR2 ANQGSEA come from the germline V gene. The V end lost 1 base, the J end lost 3 bases, and 4 bases lay between the germline ends. This CDR3 region has 12 residues. DNA of the CDR3: TGCAGCGTTGAAGCGAACTACAATGAGCAGTTCTTC. Its protein product is CSVEANYNEQFF.

The rearrangement links TRBV11-2 to TRBJ2-3, with 7 positions matching TRBD2. This CDR3 has 12 amino acids. V was clipped by 2 bases and J by 8 bases; unmatched bases: 1. CDR1 is SGHAT, CDR2 FQNNGV, per germline. This CDR3 is CASSLREGTQYF. Written as DNA, the CDR3 is TGTGCCAGCAGCTTAAGGGAGGGTACGCAGTATTTT.

This sequence joins TRBV6-1 and TRBJ2-1, with TRBD2 identical over 7 bases. Germline assignment: CDR1 MNHNS and CDR2 SASEGT. Trimming at V came to 2 bases and at J to 0 bases, leaving 4 bases not matched to a gene. This CDR3 is built from 16 residues. CDR3 loop: CASSELGGSSYNEQFF. The CDR3 DNA sequence: TGTGCCAGCAGTGAATTGGGGGGGAGCTCCTACAATGAGCAGTTCTTC.

The chain couples TRBV5-6 to TRBJ2-5; D unresolved. CDR1 and CDR2 (germline): SGHDT, YYEEEE. The CDR3 consists of 15 residues. Trimming took 4 bases from V and 3 from J, leaving 16 bases between them. CDR3 amino acids: CASSPRPDNKETQYF. CDR3 sequence (DNA): TGTGCCAGCAGCCCTCGGCCTGATAATAAAGAGACCCAGTACTTC.

V and J are TRBV14 and TRBJ2-7; no definite D call. Trimming shortened V by 1 base and J by 6 bases, and 7 bases separated the two germline ends. The germline V gene encodes CDR1 SGHDN and CDR2 FVKESK. The CDR3 has 12 residues. The CDR3 DNA reads TGTGCCAGCAGCCAAGGCTGGGGCGAGCAGTACTTC. Amino acids: CASSQGWGEQYF.

The chain couples TRBV19 to TRBJ2-3; a possible D gene is TRBD2 (7 bases). The CDR3 runs to 16 residues. Germline values: CDR1 LNHDA, CDR2 SQIVND (reference sequence). V was shortened by 7 bases and J by 2 bases, with 19 bases between the two germline ends. The CDR3 DNA sequence: TGTGCCAGTAAGGCTTCGGGGGGCTACTCCACAGATACGCAGTATTTT. Encoded protein: CASKASGGYSTDTQYF.

The chain uses TRBV29-1 and TRBJ2-3, with 8 bases identical to TRBD1. From germline, CDR1 is SQVTM and CDR2 ANQGSEA. CDR3 length: 18 amino acids. Trimming took 0 bases from V and 4 from J; bases not matched to a gene: 15. The CDR3 loop reads CSVEDPKVGQGPPDTQYF. CDR3 sequence (DNA): TGCAGCGTTGAAGATCCGAAAGTAGGACAGGGTCCCCCAGATACGCAGTATTTT.

V is TRBV7-2 and J is TRBJ2-5; tentative D call: TRBD1 (5 bases). CDR3 length: 15 residues. CDR1 and CDR2 (germline): SGHTA, FQGNSA. The V gene lost 1 base and the J gene lost 6 bases, with 15 bases spanning the gap. CDR3 loop: CASSLDGAGAQTQYF. Written as DNA, the CDR3 is TGTGCCAGCAGCTTAGATGGGGCTGGGGCTCAGACCCAGTACTTC.

This chain uses TRBV27 with TRBJ2-7; D unresolved. V shed 4 bases and J shed 1 base, with 11 bases lying between them. Germline CDR1 and CDR2: MNHEY and SMNVEV (reference sequence). The CDR3 is made up of 14 amino acids. CDR3: CASSSDPRSYEQYF. CDR3 DNA: TGTGCCAGCAGTTCGGACCCACGGTCCTACGAGCAGTACTTC.